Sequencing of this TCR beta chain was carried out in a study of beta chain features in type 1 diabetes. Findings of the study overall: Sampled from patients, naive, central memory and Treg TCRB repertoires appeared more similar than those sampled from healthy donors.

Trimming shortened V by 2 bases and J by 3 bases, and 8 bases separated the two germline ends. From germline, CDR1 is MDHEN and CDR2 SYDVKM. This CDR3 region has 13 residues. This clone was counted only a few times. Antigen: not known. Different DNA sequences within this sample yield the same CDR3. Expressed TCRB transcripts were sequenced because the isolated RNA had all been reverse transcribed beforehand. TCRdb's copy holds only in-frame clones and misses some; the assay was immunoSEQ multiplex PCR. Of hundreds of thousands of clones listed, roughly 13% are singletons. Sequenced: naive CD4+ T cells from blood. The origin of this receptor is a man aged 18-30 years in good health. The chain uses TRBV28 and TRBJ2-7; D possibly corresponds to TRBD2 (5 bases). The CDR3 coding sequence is TGTGCCAGCAGTTTAGGGAGAGACTACGAGCAGTACTTC. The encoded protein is CASSLGRDYEQYF.